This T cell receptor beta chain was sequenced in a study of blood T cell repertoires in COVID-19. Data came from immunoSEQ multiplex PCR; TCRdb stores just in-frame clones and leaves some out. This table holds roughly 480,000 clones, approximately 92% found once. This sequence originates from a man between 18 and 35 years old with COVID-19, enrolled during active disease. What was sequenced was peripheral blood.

CDR3 protein: CASSYYPSGPSYEQYF. The CDR3 DNA reads as TGTGCCAGCAGTTACTACCCGTCAGGGCCTTCCTACGAGCAGTACTTC. This chain connects TRBV6-5 to TRBJ2-7, with TRBD1 as a possible D gene (5 bases). The CDR3 consists of 16 residues. The V gene lost 1 base and the J gene lost 1 base, with 14 bases spanning the gap. The germline gives CDR1 MNHEY, CDR2 SVGAGI.